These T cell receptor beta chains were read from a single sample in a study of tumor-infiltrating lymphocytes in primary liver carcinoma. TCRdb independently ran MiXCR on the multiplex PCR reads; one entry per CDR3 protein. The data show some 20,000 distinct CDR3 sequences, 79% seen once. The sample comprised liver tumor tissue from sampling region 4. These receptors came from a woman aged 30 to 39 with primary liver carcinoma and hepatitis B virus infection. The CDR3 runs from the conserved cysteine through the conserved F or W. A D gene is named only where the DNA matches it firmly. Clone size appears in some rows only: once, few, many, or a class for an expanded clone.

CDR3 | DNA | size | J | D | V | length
CASNLLLAGVTDTQYF | TGTGCCAGCAACCTATTACTAGCGGGAGTCACGGATACGCAGTATTTT | . | TRBJ2-3 | TRBD2 | TRBV7-9 | 16
CSVAGWEGQTFF | TGCAGCGTCGCAGGGTGGGAGGGCCAAACGTTCTTC | . | TRBJ2-1 | TRBD2 | TRBV29-1 | 12
CSIETGSIEAFF | TGCAGCATCGAAACAGGGAGCATTGAAGCTTTCTTT | . | TRBJ1-1 | . | TRBV29-1 | 12
CASSQASGVYNEQFF | TGTGCCAGCAGCCAGGCTAGCGGAGTTTACAATGAGCAGTTCTTC | few | TRBJ2-1 | TRBD2 | TRBV11-3 | 15
CASNQAVTGGHINYKQYF | TGCGCCAGCAACCAAGCTGTGACGGGGGGTCACATTAACTACAAGCAGTACTTC | . | TRBJ2-7 | TRBD2 | TRBV4-3 | 18
CASSPRTGVVTEAFF | TGTGCCAGCAGCCCCAGGACGGGAGTGGTCACTGAAGCTTTCTTT | . | TRBJ1-1 | . | TRBV11-2 | 15
CASSFERWQGWNEQFF | TGTGCAAGCAGTTTCGAGAGGTGGCAGGGGTGGAATGAGCAGTTCTTC | once | TRBJ2-1 | . | TRBV28 | 16
CASSLLNGEHFF | TGTGCCAGCAGCCTTCTTAATGGTGAACACTTCTTC | . | TRBJ2-1 | . | TRBV11-2 | 12
CASGTGGSNQPQHF | TGTGCCAGCGGCACAGGGGGCAGTAATCAGCCCCAGCACTTT | . | TRBJ1-5 | TRBD1 | TRBV5-6 | 14
CASAQGAGNTICF | TGTGCCTCAGCTCAGGGAGCTGGAAACACCATATGTTTT | . | TRBJ1-3 | . | TRBV11-2 | 13
CSARTETNTEAFF | TGCAGCGCCAGGACAGAAACGAACACTGAAGCTTTCTTT | . | TRBJ1-1 | . | TRBV29-1 | 13
CASSPTSGQYF | TGTGCCAGTAGTCCAACCAGTGGGCAGTACTTC | . | TRBJ2-7 | . | TRBV11-2 | 11
CASSNEGNYENYF | TGTGCCAGCAGTAACGAGGGAAACTACGAGAACTACTTC | . | TRBJ2-7 | . | TRBV6-6 | 13
CGSSLGLSGSHEQYF | TGTGGCAGCAGCTTAGGACTTAGCGGTTCCCACGAGCAGTACTTC | . | TRBJ2-7 | . | TRBV11-2 | 15
CVSSCGTGGNQPQHF | TGTGTCAGTAGTTGCGGGACAGGGGGCAATCAGCCCCAGCATTTT | . | TRBJ1-5 | TRBD1 | TRBV6-6 | 15
CASSILAGGPRSNTRELFF | TGCGCCAGCAGCATACTAGCGGGAGGGCCCCGTTCGAACACCAGGGAGTTGTTTTTT | few | TRBJ2-2 | TRBD2 | TRBV4-3 | 19
CGSSFLNGEQFF | TGTGGCAGCAGCTTTCTTAATGGTGAACAATTCTTC | . | TRBJ2-1 | . | TRBV11-2 | 12